The entry below gives a single T cell receptor (beta chain) sequence along with its context. The antigen remains undetermined. Treatment: around 19 received Ad26.COV2.S at low or high dose, single or two shots; 5 received placebo; per-sample allocation not given. Collection of samples fell on day 63 after the first vaccine or placebo injection. The study used a vaccine consisting of an Ad26 vector that expressed Wuhan-strain SARS-CoV-2 spike. The CDR3 has 13 residues. V was clipped by 6 bases and J by 4 bases, with 12 bases between them. The germline V gene encodes CDR1 LNHDA and CDR2 SQIVND (reference sequence). The data originate from a study of Ad26.COV2.S vaccination and SARS-CoV-2 variants. Study background: The donor was enrolled in the Ad26.COV2.S arm of the COV1001 trial. The vaccine Ad26.COV2.S was put into the muscle once, or twice with 56 days between.

Repertoires were generated with immunoSEQ multiplex PCR, while TCRdb's copy carries only in-frame clones and drops some. Among hundreds of thousands of clones listed, roughly 90% were seen once. Whole-study findings and limits: The study found similar non-spike TCR breadth in vaccine and placebo recipients.

Material: peripheral blood, obtained in a trial of Ad26.COV2.S vaccine versus placebo. This chain links TRBV19 with TRBJ2-5, with D tentatively TRBD2 (6 bases). This receptor was identified in a person between 18 and 59 years old who received the Ad26.COV2.S COVID-19 vaccine or a placebo. Here the CDR3 DNA reads TGTGCCAGTAGACCAGGGAGGACAGAGACCCAGTACTTC. Its protein product is CASRPGRTETQYF.